The next 20 T cell receptor beta chains were all read from a single sample in a study of T cells after yellow fever vaccination (dated by TCRdb to the late 2010s). The method behind the library was 5' RACE. The sequencer was an Illumina HiSeq 2500. TCRdb passed the public sequencing reads through fastp at Q25 and MiXCR, retaining productive beta sequences. Every entry covers one CDR3 protein and lists the most common genes and DNA from its rows. A total of just under 600,000 distinct CDR3 sequences appear in this sample, roughly 14% of them only once. Over 12% of the sample comes from the top ten. According to the study, the label for this sample's treatment or condition signals: live attenuated yellow fever vaccine strain. The source was PBMCs, collected on the day of the yellow fever booster vaccination. These receptors came from a man aged 30-40 years who received the YFV17D yellow fever vaccine.

The CDR3 DNA sequence: TGTGCCTGGGGTTTGGCCACAGATACGCAGTATTTT. This codes for CAWGLATDTQYF. The rearrangement joins TRBV30 to TRBJ2-3; D not resolved. The V gene lost 5 bases and the J gene lost 2 bases, with 8 bases spanning the gap. CDR1 GTSNPN and CDR2 SVGIG come from the germline V gene (reference sequence). The CDR3 covers 12 residues.

This clonotype was counted only a few times. The CDR3 sequence: CASSLALMDEQYF. The CDR3, as DNA: TGCGCCAGCAGCTTGGCGTTGATGGACGAGCAGTACTTC. This sequence joins TRBV5-1 and TRBJ2-7, with D uncertain. The germline V and J ends were trimmed by 0 bases and 5 bases, with 9 bases remaining between them. The CDR3 length is 13 residues. CDR1 and CDR2 from the germline V gene are SGHRS and YFSETQ.

This clonotype was detected only a few times. The rearrangement uses TRBV23-1 and TRBJ1-5; the D is unclear. TRBV23-1 is an ORF; its function is uncertain. Trimming removed 10 bases at V and 0 bases at J, with 10 bases between. There are 13 residues in the CDR3. The CDR3 spells CATTDGSNQPQHF. The CDR3 DNA sequence: TGCGCCACGACTGACGGTAGCAATCAGCCCCAGCATTTT.

This clonotype was recorded a few times. CDR3 DNA: TGTGCCAGCAGCTTACGGGCGGATCCGGATGGCTACACCTTC. The encoded protein is CASSLRADPDGYTF. The chain joins TRBV7-2 to TRBJ1-2; no definite D call. This CDR3 has 14 residues. In germline, CDR1 is SGHTA, CDR2 FQGNSA. The V gene lost 2 bases and the J gene lost 6 bases, with 13 bases spanning the gap.

The chain uses TRBV28 and TRBJ2-2; no firm D call. The CDR3 extends over 14 amino acids. V dropped 7 bases and J dropped 0 bases, with 9 bases sitting between them. Per the germline V gene, CDR1 is MDHEN and CDR2 is SYDVKM. The CDR3 nucleotides are TGTGCCAGCAACCGGCGGCCGAACACCGGGGAGCTGTTTTTT. Protein product: CASNRRPNTGELFF. Based on the CDR3 plus reference TRBV28 and TRBJ2-2, the full variable domain is DVKVTQSSRYLVKRTGEKVFLECVQDMDHENMFWYRQDPGLGLRLIYFSYDVKMKEKGDIPEGYSVSREKKERFSLILESASTNQTSMYLCASNRRPNTGELFFGEGSRLTVL.

There are a few counts of this clonotype. An end of the junction differs from the germline gene, which may be a read error. This chain links TRBV11-2 with TRBJ2-6; 7 nucleotides align to TRBD1. This CDR3 is 18 amino acids long. The germline V gene encodes CDR1 SGHAT and CDR2 FQNNGV. The CDR3 reads CASSYTGDAISRANVLTF. The CDR3 DNA reads TGTGCCAGCAGCTATACAGGGGACGCGATCTCTAGGGCCAACGTCCTGACTTTC.

The chain combines TRBV15 with TRBJ2-5; D is perhaps TRBD1 or TRBD2 (5 bases each). CDR3 size: 14 residues. V lost 5 bases and J 3 bases, leaving 13 bases between the germline ends. Germline V gene data show CDR1 as LNHNV and CDR2 as YYDKDF (reference sequence). CDR3 region: CATSPLGTEETQYF. In nucleotides, the CDR3 is TGTGCCACCAGCCCCCTCGGGACGGAAGAGACCCAGTACTTC.

This clonotype has only a few counts. This chain connects TRBV11-2 to TRBJ2-7; 7 nucleotides align to TRBD2. V lost 3 bases to trimming and J lost 2 bases; unmatched junction nucleotides: 4. This CDR3 comprises 14 residues. Germline values: CDR1 SGHAT, CDR2 FQNNGV. The CDR3 DNA is TGTGCCAGCAGCTTTGGGGGAGGGACCTACGAGCAGTACTTC. It codes for CASSFGGGTYEQYF.

The CDR3 DNA follows: TGCAGTGCTAGGATGGACTATCAGCCCCAGCATTTT. Translated: CSARMDYQPQHF. The chain links TRBV20-1 to TRBJ1-5; D is undetermined. V was shortened by 3 bases and J by 5 bases, with 8 bases between the two germline ends. Germline CDR1 DFQATT, CDR2 SNEGSKA (reference sequence). The length of the CDR3 is 12 residues.

The CDR3 sequence: CASSGPTGANVLTF. The CDR3 DNA reads TGTGCCAGCAGCGGACCAACTGGGGCCAACGTCCTGACTTTC. V and J are TRBV9 and TRBJ2-6; D gene unclear. Germline CDR1 reads SGDLS; CDR2 reads YYNGEE. This CDR3 has 14 amino acids. With 3 bases removed from V and 2 bases from J, the gap between germline ends came to 6 bases.

This chain links TRBV29-1 with TRBJ1-6; no definite D call. Per germline, CDR1 SQVTM and CDR2 ANQGSEA. V lost 7 bases and J 10 bases, leaving 17 bases between the germline ends. The CDR3 is 13 residues long. DNA of the CDR3: TGCAGCGCTGGTGGTAATAGAGAATCACCCCTCCACTTT. Residues: CSAGGNRESPLHF.

The rearrangement uses TRBV7-8 and TRBJ2-7; no reliable D call. The V end lost 5 bases, the J end lost 0 bases, and 14 bases lay between the germline ends. The CDR3 has 15 residues. CDR1 and CDR2 (germline): SGHVS, FQNEAQ. This chain's CDR3 is CASSPRGASSYEQYF. The CDR3 DNA is TGTGCCAGCAGCCCCCGTGGTGCAAGCTCCTACGAGCAGTACTTC. The variable domain in full, completed from reference TRBV7-8 and TRBJ2-7, reads GAGVSQSPRYKVAKRGQDVALRCDPISGHVSLFWYQQALGQGPEFLTYFQNEAQLDKSGLPSDRFFAERPEGSVSTLKIQRTQQEDSAVYLCASSPRGASSYEQYFGPGTRLTVT.

The chain has TRBV6-1 and TRBJ1-1; 7 bases are a match to TRBD1. V shed 7 bases, J shed 2 bases, and the junction held 10 bases outside the gene matches. CDR1 and CDR2 (germline): MNHNS, SASEGT. This CDR3 spans 15 amino acids. CDR3 residues: CASNRDSAHNTEAFF. Here the CDR3 DNA reads TGTGCCAGCAACCGGGACAGCGCACATAACACTGAAGCTTTCTTT.

This sequence joins TRBV27 and TRBJ2-3; D gene unclear. Germline-derived CDR1 and CDR2 are MNHEY and SMNVEV (reference sequence). V gave up 2 bases and J gave up 4 bases, with 10 bases separating them. This CDR3 has 14 amino acids. The CDR3 loop reads CASSLGPGADTQYF. The DNA of the CDR3 is TGTGCCAGCAGTTTAGGCCCAGGCGCAGATACGCAGTATTTT.

In its sample, this clonotype was seen a few times. The chain employs TRBV20-1 and TRBJ1-1; TRBD1 matches 8 bases. The V gene's germline CDR1 is DFQATT and CDR2 SNEGSKA (reference sequence). The CDR3 is made up of 13 amino acids. CDR3 loop: CGVLQGVNTEAFF. The CDR3 bases are TGCGGTGTTTTACAGGGGGTGAACACTGAAGCTTTCTTT.

In its sample, this clonotype was seen a few times. The chain carries TRBV20-1 and TRBJ1-4, with D unresolved. Looked up from germline, CDR1 is DFQATT and CDR2 is SNEGSKA (reference sequence). V was shortened by 6 bases and J by 7 bases, with 9 bases between the two germline ends. The CDR3 loop spans 11 amino acids. The CDR3 sequence is CSAPKGEKLFF. CDR3 nucleotide sequence: TGCAGTGCCCCCAAGGGTGAAAAACTGTTTTTT.

The sample holds many counts of this clonotype. This chain links TRBV28 with TRBJ2-1; 9 nucleotides match TRBD2. The germline gives CDR1 MDHEN, CDR2 SYDVKM. The ends lost 3 bases at V and 0 bases at J; junction bases unmatched: 3. The CDR3 spans 16 residues. CDR3 coding DNA: TGTGCCAGCAGTTTCTTTAGCGGGAGCTCCTACAATGAGCAGTTCTTC. This translates into CASSFFSGSSYNEQFF.

CDR3 bases: TGTGCCAGCAGCTTGCCGGGACAGGGTCCTTACGAGCAGTACTTC. Its translation is CASSLPGQGPYEQYF. The chain recombines TRBV5-5 with TRBJ2-7, with 9 bases matching TRBD1. The junction had 6 bases not matched to a gene; V was cut back by 1 base and J by 4 bases. CDR3 length: 15 residues. Per the germline V gene, CDR1 is SGHKS and CDR2 is YYEKEE (reference sequence).

This clonotype was seen ten or more times. The chain recombines TRBV7-9 with TRBJ2-7, with D possibly matching TRBD2 (5 bases). The CDR3 is 14 residues long. Trimming removed 5 bases from V and 2 bases from J, with 13 bases in between. CDR1 is SEHNR and CDR2 is FQNEAQ in the germline V gene (reference sequence). The CDR3 DNA reads as TGTGCCAGCAGCCTCCTCGGGGTGGCCTACGAGCAGTACTTC. Encoded protein: CASSLLGVAYEQYF.

The chain carries TRBV20-1 and TRBJ2-1; tentative D call: TRBD2 (6 bases). Between the trimmed V and J ends, which lost 7 bases and 4 bases, there was a span of 14 bases. Germline V gene lookup returns CDR1 DFQATT and CDR2 SNEGSKA (reference sequence). CDR3 length: 13 residues. This chain's CDR3 is CSGLRREYNEQFF. In nucleotides, the CDR3 is TGCAGTGGGCTGAGGCGGGAATACAATGAGCAGTTCTTC.